This TCR beta chain was captured in a study of cytomegalovirus exposure and HLA in healthy donors. Findings and limits, study-wide: A missense DCLRE1C variant was associated with V- and J-gene trimming of TCR beta chains in a later analysis, and an independent cohort replicated the association. Cytomegalovirus-associated TCR beta chains were listed, numbering around 150.

J lost 7 bases, V lost 5 bases, and 20 bases had no gene match. The germline V gene encodes CDR1 LGHNA and CDR2 YNFKEQ. The CDR3 length is 20 residues. On this clone: Its antigen is not identified.

Primers included in the PCR were 60 Vbeta and 13 Jbeta primers. The protocol was immunoSEQ multiplex PCR, while the TCRdb copy is restricted to in-frame clones and leaves out a portion. The data contain 75,000 to 100,000 clones, around 77% of them seen just once; the ten biggest clones take up 19%. These donors counted as nominally healthy when sampled, but unrecorded immune exposures were likely. V is TRBV4-2 and J is TRBJ2-3; 14 bases align to TRBD2. Material for sequencing was PBMCs. This receptor was obtained from a woman aged 60-75 years in good health and CMV-seropositive. The CDR3 DNA is TGTGCCAGCAGCGAAATGGGACTGACCGGGACTAGCGGGAGTGGATATACGCAGTATTTT. It codes for CASSEMGLTGTSGSGYTQYF.